The 29 T cell receptor beta chains presented below share a single source sample, sequenced in a study of T cells in Graves' hyperthyroidism and ophthalmopathy. TCR beta CDR3 regions were amplified from RNA transcripts. TCR CDR3 underwent first-round RT-PCR with the HTBI primer set. TCRdb re-analysed the multiplex PCR reads in MiXCR, keeping a single row per CDR3 protein. This sample has around 620,000 distinct CDR3 sequences, with around 14% found just once. Sequencing was carried out using blood. The receptor source for this set is a woman under 30 with Graves' ophthalmopathy.

Ten or more counts support this clonotype. V gene TRBV3-1 combines with J gene TRBJ2-3; 10 nucleotides line up with TRBD2. Germline trimming cut 5 bases from V and 1 base from J; bases unmatched to any gene: 3. CDR3 length equals 15 residues. The germline V gene has CDR1 LGHDT and CDR2 YNNKEL (reference sequence). The CDR3 DNA reads as TGTGCCAGCAGCTGGACTAGCGGTCGCACAGATACGCAGTATTTT. Its protein is CASSWTSGRTDTQYF.

This clonotype was recorded a few times. CDR3 in amino acids: CSARHNGVVSTEQYF. The CDR3 DNA reads TGCAGTGCTAGACATAATGGGGTAGTTTCTACCGAGCAGTACTTC. This sequence joins TRBV20-1 and TRBJ2-7; no clear D gene. The V and J ends lost 2 bases and 6 bases respectively, with 20 bases between them. CDR3 length equals 15 residues. Germline CDR1 reads DFQATT; CDR2 reads SNEGSKA (reference sequence).

The chain recombines TRBV4-2 with TRBJ2-3; no definite D call. The CDR3 contains 14 residues. The germline CDR1 and CDR2 sequences are LGHNA and YNFKEQ. V was trimmed by 0 bases and J by 6 bases, leaving 10 bases between them. CDR3 DNA: TGTGCCAGCAGCCAAGAATTAGGTAGGGATACGCAGTATTTT. It yields the protein CASSQELGRDTQYF.

This clonotype was observed many times. V gene TRBV2 combines with J gene TRBJ2-7, with TRBD2 identical over 12 bases. J was trimmed by 2 bases and V by 5 bases; bases with no gene match: 7. Looked up from germline, CDR1 is SNHLY and CDR2 is FYNNEI. There are 16 residues in the CDR3. The CDR3 DNA reads TGTGCCAGCAGTTACGAACCTAGCGGGAGGGCCTACGAGCAGTACTTC. This encodes CASSYEPSGRAYEQYF.

This clonotype showed up many times. J is TRBJ2-5 and V is TRBV6-6, with 9 nucleotides matching TRBD2. CDR3 size: 20 residues. Per germline, CDR1 MNHNY and CDR2 SVGAGI (reference sequence). V was clipped by 0 bases and J by 5 bases; unmatched bases: 19. CDR3 amino acids: CASSYSVEGLAHWEKETQYF. The CDR3 DNA reads TGTGCCAGCAGTTACTCCGTTGAGGGACTAGCTCATTGGGAAAAGGAGACCCAGTACTTC.

This clonotype was seen more than once but under ten times. This chain connects TRBV27 to TRBJ1-2, with a weak D call TRBD1 (5 bases). Germline CDR1 is MNHEY and CDR2 is SMNVEV (reference sequence). This CDR3 is 13 amino acids long. The germline V and J ends were trimmed by 3 bases and 8 bases, with 13 bases remaining between them. The CDR3: CASSFQGTSGYTF. The CDR3 region has the DNA TGTGCCAGCAGTTTTCAGGGTACGTCGGGCTACACCTTC.

This clonotype was counted at least ten times. The junction departs from germline at one end; a sequencing error may be responsible. This chain joins TRBV6-1 and TRBJ2-7, with TRBD1 matching 10 bases. Germline V gene sequence: CDR1 MNHNS, CDR2 SASEGT. There are 14 residues in the CDR3. CDR3 nucleotide sequence: TGTGCCAGCAGTACGGACAGGGGGGCCTATGAGCAGTACTTC. Translated: CASSTDRGAYEQYF.

This clonotype was observed many times. V gene TRBV28 combines with J gene TRBJ2-7; 11 nucleotides match TRBD2. CDR1 is MDHEN, CDR2 SYDVKM, per germline. The CDR3 extends over 19 amino acids. V shed 2 bases, J shed 5 bases, and the junction held 17 bases outside the gene matches. Here the CDR3 reads CASSLRGGLAVPLGDEQYF. The CDR3, as DNA: TGTGCCAGCAGTTTAAGGGGGGGACTAGCGGTTCCCCTCGGGGACGAGCAGTACTTC.

Written as DNA, the CDR3 is TGCAGTGCTAGACTAGCGGCCTCCTACAATGAGCAGTTCTTC. Amino acids: CSARLAASYNEQFF. V gene TRBV20-1 combines with J gene TRBJ2-1; 7 bases line up with TRBD2. The CDR3 length is 14 residues. The V segment lost 2 bases and the J segment 0 bases; nucleotides outside the gene matches: 1. Germline CDR1 DFQATT, CDR2 SNEGSKA (reference sequence).

The rearrangement uses TRBV14 and TRBJ2-7, with 8 bases aligning to TRBD1. The CDR3 extends over 17 amino acids. The trim removed 0 bases at V and 2 bases at J, leaving 9 bases unmatched. Germline CDR1 SGHDN, CDR2 FVKESK. The CDR3 reads CASSQEGEGTGTYEQYF. In DNA, the CDR3 is TGTGCCAGCAGCCAAGAAGGGGAAGGGACAGGAACCTACGAGCAGTACTTC. The entire variable domain, with the rest obtained from reference TRBV14 and TRBJ2-7, is as follows: EAGVTQFPSHSVIEKGQTVTLRCDPISGHDNLYWYRRVMGKEIKFLLHFVKESKQDESGMPNNRFLAERTGGTYSTLKVQPAELEDSGVYFCASSQEGEGTGTYEQYFGPGTRLTVT.

In this sample, this clonotype turned up many times. This rearrangement joins TRBV20-1 to TRBJ2-1, with 11 bases fitting TRBD2. Germline loops: CDR1 DFQATT, CDR2 SNEGSKA (reference sequence). CDR3 length equals 15 residues. Trimming cost V 5 bases and J 9 bases; bases outside gene matches: 12. The CDR3 DNA reads as TGCAGTGCTCCTACTGCTAGCGGGAGGTTCACTGAGCAGTTCTTC. It is translated as CSAPTASGRFTEQFF.

The gene calls are TRBV7-9 and TRBJ1-6, with D possibly matching TRBD1 (5 bases). This CDR3 has 11 amino acids. Germline V CDR1 and CDR2: SEHNR, FQNEAQ (reference sequence). The germline V and J ends were trimmed by 5 bases and 12 bases, with 8 bases remaining between them. CDR3 nucleotides: TGTGCCAGCAGCCGTCAGGGACCCCTCCACTTT. Amino acid sequence: CASSRQGPLHF.

This chain links TRBV4-1 with TRBJ2-7; 8 bases agree with TRBD2. Germline V gene lookup returns CDR1 MGHRA and CDR2 YSYEKL. This CDR3 comprises 15 residues. With V trimmed by 3 bases and J by 0 bases, 4 bases remained unmatched. CDR3 in DNA: TGCGCCAGCAGCCAGTCGGGAGGGCCCTCCTACGAGCAGTACTTC. Its translation is CASSQSGGPSYEQYF.

This clonotype occurred many times. The genes are TRBV6-2 or TRBV6-3 and TRBJ2-7, with TRBD2 identical over 7 bases. Germline CDR1 and CDR2: MNHEY and SVGEGT. This CDR3 comprises 15 residues. The V gene end was trimmed by 5 bases and the J gene end by 4 bases; junction bases not matched to a gene: 11. CDR3 sequence: CASSASGLADYEQYF. CDR3 sequence (DNA): TGTGCCAGCAGTGCCTCGGGCCTAGCGGATTACGAGCAGTACTTC.

This chain uses TRBV4-2 with TRBJ1-6; 7 bases agree with TRBD1. Germline V gene sequence: CDR1 LGHNA, CDR2 YNFKEQ. CDR3 length equals 15 residues. The V and J ends lost 5 bases and 4 bases, in that order; junction bases with no gene match: 5. The CDR3 loop reads CASSTQQGYNSPLHF. The CDR3 DNA is TGTGCCAGCAGCACCCAACAGGGGTATAATTCACCCCTCCACTTT.

Concerning this clonotype itself: At one end, the junction sequence differs from germline, possibly due to a read error. This chain connects TRBV13 to TRBJ2-2, with a weak D call TRBD1 (6 bases). Per germline, CDR1 PRHDT and CDR2 FYEKMQ (reference sequence). CDR3 length: 12 amino acids. The CDR3 spells CASSFRAGELYF. CDR3 DNA sequence: TGTGCCAGCAGCTTCCGAGCAGGGGAGCTATATTTT. Full variable domain (outside the CDR3, taken from reference TRBV13 and TRBJ2-2): AAGVIQSPRHLIKEKRETATLKCYPIPRHDTVYWYQQGPGQDPQFLISFYEKMQSDKGSIPDRFSAQQFSDYHSELNMSSLELGDSALYFCASSFRAGELYFGEGSRLTVL.

The chain links TRBV7-2 to TRBJ2-7; 8 nucleotides match TRBD1. The J call may be incorrect, as the DNA end agrees better with TRBJ2-1. Germline CDR1 is SGHTA and CDR2 is FQGNSA. This CDR3 is built from 15 residues. CDR3 bases: TGTGCCAGCAGCCCCGGACAGGGACCCTCCTACGAGCAGTTCTTC. Translating gives CASSPGQGPSYEQFF.

This clonotype was picked up a small number of times. This sequence joins TRBV24-1 and TRBJ2-1; 10 bases line up with TRBD1. CDR1 is KGHDR, CDR2 SFDVKD, per germline. The CDR3 consists of 15 residues. Trimming cost V 3 bases and J 9 bases; bases outside gene matches: 7. The CDR3 nucleotides are TGTGCCACCAGTGATACCGGGACAGGGGAGAGTGAGCAGTTCTTC. Encoded protein: CATSDTGTGESEQFF.

The J gene is TRBJ1-6, the V gene TRBV7-8, with D possibly being TRBD1 (5 bases). The germline CDR1 and CDR2 sequences are SGHVS and FQNEAQ. Trimming removed 3 bases at V and 9 bases at J, with 15 bases between. The CDR3 is 15 residues long. CDR3 nucleotide sequence: TGTGCCAGCAGCTTCTTAGGGGCCGAAGGTTCACCCCTCCACTTT. This encodes CASSFLGAEGSPLHF.

This clonotype has a count of ten or more. V gene TRBV7-9 combines with J gene TRBJ1-4; D unclear. Trimming pared 5 bases from V and 2 bases from J, leaving 6 bases between. The CDR3 runs to 13 residues. Germline V gene lookup returns CDR1 SEHNR and CDR2 FQNEAQ (reference sequence). The CDR3: CASSPQTNEKLFF. The CDR3 DNA follows: TGTGCCAGCAGCCCTCAGACTAATGAAAAACTGTTTTTT.

This clonotype was recorded many times. CDR3 bases: TGTGCCAGCAGTTTGGTTGGGGAAAGGAGCTCTGGAAACACCATATATTTT. Its protein is CASSLVGERSSGNTIYF. This chain connects TRBV12-3 or TRBV12-4 to TRBJ1-3; unclear D gene. The CDR3 is 17 residues long. With 3 bases removed from V and 0 bases from J, the gap between germline ends came to 15 bases.

This clonotype was seen repeatedly, ten times or more. V and J are TRBV6-6 and TRBJ2-7, with 11 bases matching TRBD2. This CDR3 comprises 20 residues. The V gene's germline CDR1 is MNHNY and CDR2 SVGAGI (reference sequence). The junction had 16 bases not matched to a gene; V was cut back by 0 bases and J by 3 bases. CDR3 protein: CASSYSGSGRAWQGGYEQYF. The CDR3 bases are TGTGCCAGCAGTTACTCAGGTAGCGGGAGGGCCTGGCAAGGGGGCTACGAGCAGTACTTC.

At least ten counts were recorded for this clonotype. The chain combines TRBV6-5 with TRBJ1-4; perhaps TRBD1 as D (5 bases). The germline V gene encodes CDR1 MNHEY and CDR2 SVGAGI. V was shortened by 2 bases and J by 7 bases, with 11 bases between the two germline ends. This CDR3 contains 14 residues. The CDR3 region is CASSYAMRGEKLFF. CDR3 DNA sequence: TGTGCCAGCAGTTACGCCATGAGGGGTGAAAAACTGTTTTTT.

Comments on this clonotype: A much larger clone lies a single base off, so this may be a read error. The V call is TRBV27, the J call TRBJ1-3; D is unresolved. Germline V CDR1 and CDR2: MNHEY, SMNVEV (reference sequence). The CDR3 spans 14 residues. V dropped 3 bases and J dropped 0 bases, with 6 bases sitting between them. The CDR3 reads CASSFRDSGNTIYF. CDR3 coding DNA: TGTGCCAGCAGTTTCCGGGACTCTGGAAACACCATATATTTT.

This clonotype was detected many times. The chain has TRBV6-2 or TRBV6-3 and TRBJ2-1; 14 bases line up with TRBD2. V trimming: 2 bases; J trimming: 7 bases; junction bases outside the gene matches: 7. The germline CDR1 and CDR2 sequences are MNHEY and SVGEGT. The CDR3 consists of 17 residues. In DNA form, the CDR3 reads TGTGCCAGCAGTTACCAAGGGACTAGCGGGAGAGTAAATGAGCAGTTCTTC. It specifies CASSYQGTSGRVNEQFF.

Remarks on this clonotype: One end of the junction does not line up with germline, which may come from a read error. The chain employs TRBV5-6 and TRBJ1-6; no clear D gene. The CDR3 loop spans 16 amino acids. The germline V gene has CDR1 SGHDT and CDR2 YYEEEE. CDR3: CASSQDSTGWYSPLHF. The CDR3 region has the DNA TGCGCCAGCAGCCAAGATTCGACCGGGTGGTATTCACCCCTCCACTTT.

There are many counts of this clonotype. The chain combines TRBV12-3 or TRBV12-4 with TRBJ2-7, with a weak D call TRBD1 (6 bases). Trimming removed 10 bases from V and 4 bases from J, with 11 bases in between. The CDR3 is 11 residues long. The CDR3, as DNA: TGTGCCACCGGACAGCCATACGAGCAGTACTTC. This gives the protein CATGQPYEQYF.

At least ten counts were recorded for this clonotype. As DNA, the CDR3 is TGTGCCAGCAGCTTGAGGGCCACCCGGGACGAGCAGTACTTC. Translated, it gives CASSLRATRDEQYF. V gene TRBV5-4 combines with J gene TRBJ2-7, with D hard to call. The CDR3 is 14 residues long. V was cut by 1 base and J by 5 bases, with 13 bases left in between. Germline V gene lookup returns CDR1 SGHNT and CDR2 YYREEE (reference sequence).

CDR3 DNA sequence: TGTGCCAGCAGCCAAGAGAGGACGAACACTGAAGCTTTCTTT. Protein product: CASSQERTNTEAFF. The chain recombines TRBV14 with TRBJ1-1; D remains ambiguous. The CDR3 is 14 amino acids. V was trimmed by 0 bases and J by 1 base, leaving 6 bases between them. The germline V gene encodes CDR1 SGHDN and CDR2 FVKESK.